Below, 28 T cell receptor beta chains from the same sample are listed, as sequenced in a study of CD8+ T cells in alopecia areata. As for treatment: oral pan-JAK inhibitor, 5-10 mg twice daily. RNA extraction and reverse transcription yielded cDNA as sequencing template. Sequenced by immunoSEQ multiplex PCR; TCRdb stores in-frame clones only, minus some. The sample lists 180,000 or so clones; 51% were seen once. Material: CD8+ T cells sorted from blood, obtained around week 53, from a patient treated with tofacitinib. The receptor set was obtained from a human donor with alopecia areata.

CDR3 amino acids: CASSLDDGDTQYF. CDR3 coding DNA: TGCGCCAGCAGCTTGGACGACGGGGATACGCAGTATTTT. The V call is TRBV5-1, the J call TRBJ2-3, with D uncertain. This CDR3 has 13 amino acids. From germline, CDR1 is SGHRS and CDR2 YFSETQ. V lost 0 bases, J lost 6 bases, and 8 bases lay in between.

Note on this clone: A much larger clone lies a single base off, so this may be a read error. The rearrangement uses TRBV2 and TRBJ2-2; D is undetermined. Germline-derived CDR1 and CDR2 are SNHLY and FYNNEI. The V gene lost 3 bases and the J gene lost 3 bases, with 5 bases spanning the gap. The CDR3 sequence is 13 residues long. This CDR3 is CASSDGDTGELFF. The CDR3 DNA reads as TGTGCCAGCAGTGATGGGGACACCGGGGAGCTGTTTTTT.

This clone showed up just a few times. The rearrangement links TRBV5-6 to TRBJ1-1, with D tentatively TRBD1 (5 bases). This CDR3 contains 12 residues. The germline gives CDR1 SGHDT, CDR2 YYEEEE. Trimming cost V 0 bases and J 5 bases, with 5 bases left between them. The CDR3 nucleotides are TGTGCCAGCAGCTTGGAGGGGACTGAAGCTTTCTTT. Its translation: CASSLEGTEAFF.

This clone was counted only a few times. The rearrangement uses TRBV7-2 and TRBJ2-3, with D hard to call. Germline CDR1 reads SGHTA; CDR2 reads FQGNSA. This CDR3 region has 14 residues. Trimming stripped 0 bases from V and 2 bases from J, with 6 bases between. CDR3 protein: CASSLAHSTDTQYF. Written as DNA, the CDR3 is TGTGCCAGCAGCTTAGCGCACTCCACAGATACGCAGTATTTT.

The chain employs TRBV7-2 and TRBJ2-5, with D possibly TRBD2 on 5 matching bases. The CDR3 spans 15 residues. CDR1 is SGHTA, CDR2 FQGNSA, per germline. The V end was cut by 2 bases, the J end by 5 bases, with 15 bases between. The CDR3 is CASSLNREAEETQYF. CDR3 bases: TGTGCCAGCAGCTTAAACCGGGAAGCGGAGGAGACCCAGTACTTC.

The V call is TRBV5-1, the J call TRBJ1-1, with D hard to call. The CDR3 consists of 15 residues. The germline gives CDR1 SGHRS, CDR2 YFSETQ. Trimming left V 4 bases short and J 0 bases short, with 13 bases between. DNA of the CDR3: TGCGCCAGCAGCCCCTGGCGGGAGGTGAACACTGAAGCTTTCTTT. Residues: CASSPWREVNTEAFF.

This clone was detected a few times. The CDR3 nucleotides read TGTGCCAGCAGCCGGACGGGGCTTCAGCCCCAGCATTTT. This gives the protein CASSRTGLQPQHF. The chain combines TRBV7-8 with TRBJ1-5; weak D call: TRBD1 (5 bases). There are 13 residues in the CDR3. Germline loops: CDR1 SGHVS, CDR2 FQNEAQ. V lost 5 bases and J 6 bases, leaving 11 bases between the germline ends.

This chain connects TRBV27 to TRBJ1-2, with a tentative D call TRBD1 (6 bases). This CDR3 contains 13 residues. Trimming took 7 bases from V and 3 from J, leaving 12 bases between them. Germline V CDR1 and CDR2: MNHEY, SMNVEV (reference sequence). The CDR3: CASTPGVDYGYTF. As DNA, the CDR3 is TGTGCCAGCACCCCAGGGGTCGACTATGGCTACACCTTC.

This clone occurred once. The V gene is TRBV27, the J gene TRBJ2-2; a weak D match, TRBD1 (5 bases). Trimming removed 7 bases at V and 1 base at J, with 13 bases between. The CDR3 contains 15 residues. From germline, CDR1 is MNHEY and CDR2 SMNVEV (reference sequence). As DNA, the CDR3 is TGTGCCAGCAAGTCTTGGACAAAGAACACCGGGGAGCTGTTTTTT. Translation gives CASKSWTKNTGELFF.

The V call is TRBV14, the J call TRBJ1-1; D is perhaps TRBD1 (6 bases). CDR3 length equals 14 residues. V lost 1 base, J lost 7 bases, and 13 bases lay in between. Germline lookup yields CDR1 SGHDN and CDR2 FVKESK. In nucleotides, the CDR3 is TGTGCCAGCAGCCAAGTACAGGGTGTGGTTGAAGCTTTCTTT. This translates into CASSQVQGVVEAFF.

CDR3 sequence: CASRVLNEQFF. CDR3 in DNA: TGTGCCAGCAGGGTTTTGAATGAGCAGTTCTTC. The V gene is TRBV2, the J gene TRBJ2-1, with D uncertain. Germline V gene sequence: CDR1 SNHLY, CDR2 FYNNEI. The CDR3 runs 11 residues. Trimming pared 6 bases from V and 7 bases from J, leaving 7 bases between.

V and J are TRBV30 and TRBJ2-2; D remains ambiguous. Germline V gene lookup returns CDR1 GTSNPN and CDR2 SVGIG (reference sequence). The germline V and J ends were trimmed by 2 bases and 2 bases, with 6 bases remaining between them. This CDR3 is built from 13 residues. Here the CDR3 DNA reads TGTGCCTGGAGTAACGGTAACACCGGGGAGCTGTTTTTT. Encoded protein: CAWSNGNTGELFF.

J is TRBJ2-1 and V is TRBV4-1; a weak D match, TRBD1 (5 bases). Germline values: CDR1 MGHRA, CDR2 YSYEKL. CDR3 length: 14 residues. Trimming stripped 0 bases from V and 5 bases from J, with 8 bases between. The CDR3 DNA is TGCGCCAGCAGCCAAGAACCCAGGGACAATGAGCAGTTCTTC. This translates into CASSQEPRDNEQFF.

This chain links TRBV13 with TRBJ2-7, with 10 bases matching TRBD1. Germline trimming cut 1 base from V and 6 bases from J; bases unmatched to any gene: 6. The CDR3 loop spans 15 amino acids. The V gene's germline CDR1 is PRHDT and CDR2 FYEKMQ (reference sequence). The chain's CDR3 is CASSLARQGASEQYF. DNA of the CDR3: TGTGCCAGCAGCTTAGCGCGACAGGGGGCATCCGAGCAGTACTTC.

CDR3 loop: CASSLARTGELFF. Here the CDR3 DNA reads TGTGCCAGCAGCTTAGCGCGGACCGGGGAGCTGTTTTTT. This rearrangement joins TRBV7-9 to TRBJ2-2; no reliable D call. The germline gives CDR1 SEHNR, CDR2 FQNEAQ (reference sequence). This CDR3 region has 13 residues. V dropped 0 bases and J dropped 5 bases, with 4 bases sitting between them.

The chain links TRBV5-6 to TRBJ1-1; no clear D. The CDR3 has 12 amino acids. Trimming shortened V by 4 bases and J by 7 bases, and 11 bases separated the two germline ends. Germline CDR1 SGHDT, CDR2 YYEEEE. The CDR3 sequence: CASSQLEIEAFF. The DNA of the CDR3 is TGTGCCAGCAGCCAACTGGAGATTGAAGCTTTCTTT. Based on the CDR3 plus reference TRBV5-6 and TRBJ1-1, the full variable domain is DAGVTQSPTHLIKTRGQQVTLRCSPKSGHDTVSWYQQALGQGPQFIFQYYEEEERQRGNFPDRFSGHQFPNYSSELNVNALLLGDSALYLCASSQLEIEAFFGQGTRLTVV.

V gene TRBV5-1 combines with J gene TRBJ1-2; D is unclear. The V end lost 4 bases, the J end lost 0 bases, and 10 bases lay between the germline ends. The germline CDR1 and CDR2 sequences are SGHRS and YFSETQ. The CDR3 has 14 amino acids. The CDR3 here is CASSGGSANYGYTF. CDR3 bases: TGCGCCAGCAGCGGCGGGTCGGCTAACTATGGCTACACCTTC.

V gene TRBV27 combines with J gene TRBJ1-1; D gene unclear. The CDR3 is 13 residues long. V was trimmed by 9 bases and J by 3 bases, leaving 14 bases between them. The germline V gene has CDR1 MNHEY and CDR2 SMNVEV (reference sequence). The DNA of the CDR3 is TGTGCCAGTCACGGACCCGGGGACACTGAAGCTTTCTTT. Translating gives CASHGPGDTEAFF.

The chain recombines TRBV7-9 with TRBJ2-5, with D perhaps matching TRBD2 (5 bases). Germline CDR1 reads SEHNR; CDR2 reads FQNEAQ (reference sequence). The CDR3 length is 15 residues. V lost 0 bases and J lost 5, with 13 bases in between. DNA of the CDR3: TGTGCCAGCAGCTTAGCGGTCGGGGAAGAGGAGACCCAGTACTTC. As protein: CASSLAVGEEETQYF.

About this clone itself: At the DNA level, this CDR3 is encoded by other sequences in the same sample as well. The chain joins TRBV30 to TRBJ1-1, with no clear D. Germline CDR1 and CDR2: GTSNPN and SVGIG (reference sequence). V was shortened by 5 bases and J by 2 bases, with 6 bases between the two germline ends. The CDR3 contains 11 residues. As DNA, the CDR3 is TGTGCCTGGGACCGAAACACTGAAGCTTTCTTT. Amino acids: CAWDRNTEAFF.

This clone was seen only a few times. The J gene is TRBJ2-1, the V gene TRBV7-8; TRBD2 agrees at 10 bases. The CDR3 consists of 14 residues. V gave up 5 bases and J gave up 10 bases; unmatched junction bases: 8. The V gene's germline CDR1 is SGHVS and CDR2 FQNEAQ. CDR3 protein: CASSLRTSGGEQFF. The CDR3 DNA follows: TGTGCCAGCAGCCTCCGGACTAGCGGAGGCGAGCAGTTCTTC.

The V call is TRBV10-3, the J call TRBJ1-1; weak D call: TRBD1 (5 bases). The CDR3 loop spans 15 amino acids. Trimming removed 0 bases at V and 3 bases at J, with 11 bases between. Germline V CDR1 and CDR2: ENHRY, SYGVKD. This CDR3 reads CAISESRGADTEAFF. CDR3 DNA: TGTGCCATCAGTGAGTCGCGAGGGGCTGACACTGAAGCTTTCTTT.

This clone was seen more than once but under ten times. The chain combines TRBV27 with TRBJ2-7, with TRBD2 matching over 7 bases. Per germline, CDR1 MNHEY and CDR2 SMNVEV (reference sequence). With 6 bases clipped from V and 5 bases from J, the junction kept 16 bases outside the gene matches. This CDR3 has 16 residues. The CDR3 DNA is TGTGCCAGCAGCCCTGGGGTCGGGACTACCTTTCACGAGCAGTACTTC. It translates to CASSPGVGTTFHEQYF.

This sequence joins TRBV7-3 and TRBJ2-5, with 13 bases aligning to TRBD2. CDR1 and CDR2 from the germline V gene are SGHTA and FQGTGA. CDR3 length equals 18 residues. V shed 6 bases and J 1 base; nucleotides not matched to a gene: 11. The CDR3 spells CASSYAGTSGDTQETQYF. In DNA form, the CDR3 reads TGTGCCAGCAGTTACGCCGGGACTAGCGGGGATACCCAAGAGACCCAGTACTTC.

There are a few counts of this clone. V usage is TRBV7-8 and J usage is TRBJ2-6, with D unclear. Germline CDR1 is SGHVS and CDR2 is FQNEAQ. Deletions cut 5 bases from V and 1 base from J, with 15 bases between. The length of the CDR3 is 17 residues. The CDR3 DNA reads TGTGCCAGCAGCCCCACTGAAGTCCAGTCTGGGGCCAACGTCCTGACTTTC. It yields the protein CASSPTEVQSGANVLTF.

The chain uses TRBV5-6 and TRBJ2-7; 7 bases map to TRBD1. The CDR3 length is 15 residues. The germline gives CDR1 SGHDT, CDR2 YYEEEE. The junction had 7 bases not matched to a gene; V was cut back by 4 bases and J by 0 bases. The CDR3 DNA sequence: TGTGCCAGCAGCCCCCGGGACAGCAGCTCCTACGAGCAGTACTTC. Amino acids: CASSPRDSSSYEQYF.

The genes are TRBV27 and TRBJ2-2, with a tentative D call TRBD1 (6 bases). Germline V lookup: CDR1 MNHEY, CDR2 SMNVEV (reference sequence). The CDR3 length is 14 residues. V lost 7 bases, J lost 1 base, and 10 bases lay in between. The CDR3: CASTQQGNTGELFF. The CDR3 DNA follows: TGTGCCAGCACTCAACAGGGGAACACCGGGGAGCTGTTTTTT.

This rearrangement joins TRBV7-2 to TRBJ2-3; D gene unclear. The CDR3 contains 14 residues. With 5 bases removed from V and 2 bases from J, the gap between germline ends came to 11 bases. Germline V gene sequence: CDR1 SGHTA, CDR2 FQGNSA. CDR3 loop: CASSPYGFTDTQYF. In DNA, the CDR3 is TGTGCCAGCAGCCCCTACGGCTTCACAGATACGCAGTATTTT.